This T cell receptor beta chain originates from a study of blood T cell repertoires in COVID-19. Across the study: Whether acute or convalescent, the COVID-19 samples came from the United States, Italy and Spain. T cells, B-cell-depleted T cells, or PBMCs provided the cDNA or gDNA that served as material.

The CDR3 loop spans 16 amino acids. The germline gives CDR1 SGDLS, CDR2 YYNGEE. V was shortened by 4 bases and J by 4 bases, with 20 bases between the two germline ends. In the source study's methods: Amplification from reference gene primers served as the basis for estimated nucleated cell counts. Profiled with immunoSEQ multiplex PCR; TCRdb holds only in-frame clones, not every one. V and J calls and clone size are copied from that table; D and trimming were computed from the DNA. The sample has hundreds of thousands of clones, nearly 90% seen once. This rearrangement joins TRBV9 to TRBJ1-2; D may be TRBD1 (5 bases). The source is a woman in her twenties or thirties with acute or convalescent COVID-19. The sample comprised peripheral blood. This chain's CDR3 is CASSPVVGQKSYGYTF. The CDR3 DNA sequence: TGTGCCAGCAGCCCCGTTGTAGGACAAAAATCCTATGGCTACACCTTC.